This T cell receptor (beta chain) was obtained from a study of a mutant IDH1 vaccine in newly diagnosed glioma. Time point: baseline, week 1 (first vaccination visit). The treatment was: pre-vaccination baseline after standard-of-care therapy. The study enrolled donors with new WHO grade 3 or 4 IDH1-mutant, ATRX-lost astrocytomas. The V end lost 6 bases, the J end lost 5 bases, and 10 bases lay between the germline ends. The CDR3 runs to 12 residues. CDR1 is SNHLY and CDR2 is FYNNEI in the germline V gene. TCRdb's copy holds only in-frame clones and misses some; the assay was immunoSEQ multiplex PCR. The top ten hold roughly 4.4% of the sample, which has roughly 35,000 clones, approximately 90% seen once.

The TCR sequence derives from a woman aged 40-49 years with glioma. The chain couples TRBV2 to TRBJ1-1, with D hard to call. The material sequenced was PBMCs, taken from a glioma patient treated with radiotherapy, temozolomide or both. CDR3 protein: CASRDSWTEAFF. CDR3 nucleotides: TGTGCCAGCAGGGACTCCTGGACTGAAGCTTTCTTT.